This TCR beta chain emerged from a study of blood T cell repertoires in COVID-19. Background on the study: The analysed material was cDNA or gDNA that came from T cells, B-cell-depleted T cells, or PBMCs.

This CDR3 spans 16 amino acids. Trimming took 5 bases from V and 0 from J, leaving 16 bases between them. Per germline, CDR1 SEHNR and CDR2 FQNEAQ (reference sequence). Residents of about two dozen US areas, aged roughly 18 to 89 years, made up the participants. Donors were grouped by their self-reported clinical history. Authors' data handling: Nucleated cell number was recorded as an estimate derived from reference gene primer amplification. Sequencing used immunoSEQ multiplex PCR; TCRdb keeps in-frame clones, though not all of them. V and J calls and clone size are as listed in that table; D and trimming were resolved from the DNA. The data show about 400,000 clones, roughly 90% seen once. This clone was counted between two and nine times.

Sequencing was carried out using PBMCs or T cells enriched from blood (not recorded which). This sequence joins TRBV7-9 and TRBJ1-1; no firm D call. The clonotype originates from a woman in her thirties or forties with acute COVID-19. In DNA, the CDR3 is TGTGCCAGCAGCCCTACGATGAACGCGGTGAACACTGAAGCTTTCTTT. Encoded protein: CASSPTMNAVNTEAFF. Full variable domain (missing parts from reference TRBV7-9 and TRBJ1-1): DTGVSQNPRHKITKRGQNVTFRCDPISEHNRLYWYRQTLGQGPEFLTYFQNEAQLEKSRLLSDRFSAERPKGSFSTLEIQRTEQGDSAMYLCASSPTMNAVNTEAFFGQGTRLTVV.